A single T cell receptor beta chain is shown here with its context. The data belong to a study of blood T cell repertoires in COVID-19. Study in general: Italy, Spain and the United States were the sources of the convalescent and acute COVID-19 samples. Sample material is recorded as cDNA or gDNA derived from T cells, B-cell-depleted T cells, or PBMCs.

Followed longitudinally, the Seattle patients had been enrolled during active infection. Per the study methods: How many nucleated cells were present was estimated from reference gene primer amplification. The protocol was immunoSEQ multiplex PCR, while the TCRdb copy is restricted to in-frame clones and leaves out a portion. The V and J calls and clone size come from that table; D and trimming were worked out from the DNA. The sample gives approximately 500,000 clones, 85% to 90% of which show up once; roughly 8% is in the top ten. The V gene's germline CDR1 is SEHNR and CDR2 FQNEAQ (reference sequence). The CDR3 length is 18 residues. The V end lost 5 bases, the J end lost 0 bases, and 20 bases lay between the germline ends.

J is TRBJ1-3 and V is TRBV7-9; the D is unclear. The material sequenced was peripheral blood. This sequence originates from a woman in her forties or fifties with COVID-19, enrolled during active disease. In DNA, the CDR3 is TGTGCCAGCAGCATACCCCCGGGAGGCGAAAACTCTGGAAACACCATATATTTT. Translating it yields CASSIPPGGENSGNTIYF.